The 30 T cell receptor beta chains presented below share a single source sample, sequenced in a study of T cell changes during pregnancy in multiple sclerosis. Assay: immunoSEQ multiplex PCR; the TCRdb copy retains only in-frame clones and omits some. Among about 79,000 clones listed, 85% to 95% were seen once. This specimen consisted of CD4+ T cells from peripheral blood mononuclear cells, obtained in the second trimester of pregnancy. The receptor set was obtained from a female donor with multiple sclerosis, enrolled in a pregnancy study.

This clone was found once. This chain links TRBV6-6 with TRBJ1-1, with 8 bases that match TRBD1. The germline CDR1 and CDR2 sequences are MNHNY and SVGAGI (reference sequence). The CDR3 is 16 residues long. The V and J ends lost 4 bases and 4 bases, in that order; junction bases with no gene match: 11. CDR3 region: CASSLPQGGVGTEAFF. In nucleotides, the CDR3 is TGTGCCAGCAGTTTGCCACAGGGGGGGGTGGGCACTGAAGCTTTCTTT.

As DNA, the CDR3 is TGTGCCAGCAGCCCCACCTCCCACAGCGGAGTAGGCCCCTACGAGCAGTACTTC. It translates to CASSPTSHSGVGPYEQYF. This chain uses TRBV5-4 with TRBJ2-5; D may be TRBD2 (5 bases). TRBJ2-7 explains the end of the DNA better; the J call may be wrong. CDR3 length: 18 residues. The germline V gene has CDR1 SGHNT and CDR2 YYREEE (reference sequence).

The chain couples TRBV6-1 to TRBJ1-2; D perhaps matches TRBD1 (5 bases). Germline CDR1 reads MNHNS; CDR2 reads SASEGT. This CDR3 comprises 14 residues. V shed 2 bases and J shed 2 bases, with 9 bases lying between them. The CDR3 loop is CASSESTVNYGYTF. CDR3 bases: TGTGCCAGCAGTGAATCGACAGTAAACTATGGCTACACCTTC.

The genes are TRBV10-3 and TRBJ1-2; 7 bases map to TRBD1. V lost 6 bases, J lost 0 bases, and 7 bases stayed unmatched. Germline CDR1 is ENHRY and CDR2 is SYGVKD. The CDR3 is 15 residues long. Written as DNA, the CDR3 is TGTGCCATCAGCCTACAGGGGATTTCTAACTATGGCTACACCTTC. Its translation is CAISLQGISNYGYTF.

The CDR3: CASSQGRLGNTEAFF. CDR3 in DNA: TGCGCCAGCAGCCAAGGGAGGTTGGGCAACACTGAAGCTTTCTTT. J is TRBJ1-1 and V is TRBV4-1, with unresolved D. This CDR3 contains 15 residues. The germline V gene has CDR1 MGHRA and CDR2 YSYEKL. V was cut by 1 base and J by 2 bases, with 11 bases left in between.

The J gene is TRBJ2-7, the V gene TRBV29-1, with TRBD2 matching 9 bases. CDR1 SQVTM and CDR2 ANQGSEA come from the germline V gene. V trimming: 4 bases; J trimming: 2 bases; junction bases outside the gene matches: 9. CDR3 length: 15 residues. For the CDR3, the DNA is TGCAGCGTTGGGGGGGTAGCGGGAGCCCCCTACGAGCAGTACTTC. It codes for CSVGGVAGAPYEQYF.

The CDR3 spells CASSILGRKDNEKLFF. CDR3 DNA: TGTGCCAGCTCAATCCTAGGGAGGAAAGACAATGAAAAACTGTTTTTT. The chain uses TRBV18 and TRBJ1-4; D unresolved. Trimming took 5 bases from V and 5 from J, leaving 18 bases between them. Germline values: CDR1 KGHSH, CDR2 LQKENI. The CDR3 runs to 16 residues.

This clone was counted between two and nine times. The rearrangement links TRBV25-1 to TRBJ1-1, with 7 bases fitting TRBD1. The CDR3 contains 14 residues. Trimming at V came to 1 base and at J to 9 bases, leaving 8 bases not matched to a gene. Looked up from germline, CDR1 is MGHDK and CDR2 is SYGVNS. The CDR3 is CASSESRQGGQAFF. CDR3 in DNA: TGTGCCAGCAGTGAATCGAGACAGGGTGGGCAAGCTTTCTTT.

A word on this clone: Other nucleotide sequences in the sample specify the same CDR3. J is TRBJ1-2 and V is TRBV5-1; the match to TRBD1 covers 8 bases. CDR1 is SGHRS and CDR2 is YFSETQ in the germline V gene. This CDR3 has 15 residues. V was pared by 0 bases and J by 8 bases, with 9 bases of the junction left unmatched. The CDR3 sequence is CASSLAGQGAAGYTF. For the CDR3, the DNA is TGCGCCAGCAGCTTGGCCGGGCAGGGGGCTGCCGGCTACACCTTC.

This chain connects TRBV29-1 to TRBJ2-1, with TRBD2 matching 9 bases. J was trimmed by 9 bases and V by 4 bases; bases with no gene match: 10. CDR1 SQVTM and CDR2 ANQGSEA come from the germline V gene. The CDR3 has 14 amino acids. CDR3: CSVVGLAGYLEQFF. The CDR3 nucleotides read TGCAGCGTTGTAGGGCTAGCGGGGTACCTTGAGCAGTTCTTC.

V is TRBV19 and J is TRBJ2-1, with 7 bases lining up with TRBD2. With 1 base clipped from V and 0 bases from J, the junction kept 0 bases outside the gene matches. CDR1 is LNHDA, CDR2 SQIVND, per germline (reference sequence). This CDR3 is 15 amino acids long. The CDR3 bases are TGTGCCAGTAGTATAGGGGGGGGCTCCTACAATGAGCAGTTCTTC. Residues: CASSIGGGSYNEQFF.

This rearrangement joins TRBV20-1 to TRBJ1-1; no clear D gene. The CDR3 totals 11 residues. CDR1 and CDR2 (germline): DFQATT, SNEGSKA (reference sequence). Trimming stripped 6 bases from V and 0 bases from J, with 5 bases between. Here the CDR3 DNA reads TGCAGTGCCCCCATGAACACTGAAGCTTTCTTT. The encoded protein is CSAPMNTEAFF.

The chain couples TRBV7-9 to TRBJ2-3, with 7 positions matching TRBD2. V was pared by 4 bases and J by 1 base, with 8 bases of the junction left unmatched. Germline V gives CDR1 SEHNR, CDR2 FQNEAQ (reference sequence). CDR3 length equals 16 residues. The CDR3 DNA follows: TGTGCCAGCAGCTCAAGACTAGCTAGCGGCACAGATACGCAGTATTTT. Protein: CASSSRLASGTDTQYF.

V usage is TRBV11-2 and J usage is TRBJ2-2; the D gene is possibly TRBD1 (6 bases). Trimming removed 4 bases at V and 7 bases at J, with 13 bases between. Looked up from germline, CDR1 is SGHAT and CDR2 is FQNNGV. This CDR3 region has 14 residues. The CDR3 region has the DNA TGTGCCAGCAGCTCAATCCAGGGGTTCGGGGAGCTGTTTTTT. Translated, it gives CASSSIQGFGELFF.

The chain recombines TRBV10-3 with TRBJ2-3; 8 bases align to TRBD1. V trimming: 5 bases; J trimming: 2 bases; junction bases outside the gene matches: 3. This CDR3 is built from 14 residues. Germline V lookup: CDR1 ENHRY, CDR2 SYGVKD. The CDR3 nucleotides read TGTGCCATCAGTCCGGGACAGGACACAGATACGCAGTATTTT. It is translated as CAISPGQDTDTQYF.

The chain carries TRBV5-6 and TRBJ1-5; 7 nucleotides line up with TRBD1. CDR1 and CDR2 from the germline V gene are SGHDT and YYEEEE. V shed 5 bases, J shed 0 bases, and the junction held 5 bases outside the gene matches. The CDR3 runs to 15 residues. Here the CDR3 reads CASRRQGDSNQPQHF. CDR3 bases: TGTGCCAGCAGACGACAGGGAGATAGCAATCAGCCCCAGCATTTT.

The chain's CDR3 is CASSRSTGYGSPLHF. In DNA, the CDR3 is TGTGCCAGCAGCCGATCTACAGGATATGGTTCACCCCTCCACTTT. This chain links TRBV6-5 with TRBJ1-6; a possible D gene is TRBD1 (5 bases). Germline V CDR1 and CDR2: MNHEY, SVGAGI. Trimming cost V 6 bases and J 9 bases, with 18 bases left between them. This CDR3 is built from 15 residues.

The chain recombines TRBV9 with TRBJ2-1; 9 nucleotides match TRBD2. CDR1 is SGDLS and CDR2 is YYNGEE in the germline V gene. The CDR3 consists of 16 residues. Germline trimming cut 4 bases from V and 7 bases from J; bases unmatched to any gene: 12. The CDR3 DNA sequence: TGTGCCAGCAGCCCCTTAGAGTCTAGCGGGGCTAATGAGCAGTTCTTC. Translation gives CASSPLESSGANEQFF.

CDR3 region: CAISARNNEQFF. The DNA of the CDR3 is TGTGCCATCAGTGCCCGTAACAATGAGCAGTTCTTC. This chain joins TRBV10-3 and TRBJ2-1; D is uncertain. The length of the CDR3 is 12 residues. Germline assignment: CDR1 ENHRY and CDR2 SYGVKD. Trimming removed 4 bases at V and 5 bases at J, with 6 bases between.

The chain joins TRBV19 to TRBJ1-1; D unresolved. CDR1 and CDR2 from the germline V gene are LNHDA and SQIVND (reference sequence). V dropped 4 bases and J dropped 4 bases, with 13 bases sitting between them. This CDR3 spans 14 amino acids. The DNA of the CDR3 is TGTGCCAGTAGTAACGGGGAGGAGGTCACTGAAGCTTTCTTT. Protein sequence: CASSNGEEVTEAFF.

This chain links TRBV7-3 with TRBJ2-3, with TRBD1 matching over 7 bases. The trim removed 3 bases at V and 5 bases at J, leaving 5 bases unmatched. The CDR3 consists of 14 residues. CDR1 SGHTA and CDR2 FQGTGA come from the germline V gene. In DNA, the CDR3 is TGTGCCAGCAGCTTCGGGACAGAAAGAGATACGCAGTATTTT. This sequence encodes CASSFGTERDTQYF.

This chain connects TRBV15 to TRBJ1-5, with D perhaps matching TRBD1 (6 bases). This CDR3 region has 17 residues. Trimming left V 0 bases short and J 2 bases short, with 14 bases between. Germline CDR1 is LNHNV and CDR2 is YYDKDF (reference sequence). The CDR3 here is CATSRDGTGSRNQPQHF. Here the CDR3 DNA reads TGTGCCACCAGCAGAGATGGAACAGGGTCCCGCAATCAGCCCCAGCATTTT.

The rearrangement links TRBV11-3 to TRBJ2-7; 9 bases are shared with TRBD1. The junction had 6 bases not matched to a gene; V was cut back by 3 bases and J by 0 bases. From germline, CDR1 is SGHNT and CDR2 YENEEA. This CDR3 has 16 residues. In nucleotides, the CDR3 is TGTGCCAGCAGCTTGGACAGGGGACTTTACTCCTACGAGCAGTACTTC. The encoded protein is CASSLDRGLYSYEQYF.

This chain uses TRBV14 with TRBJ2-1, with no clear D. Germline CDR1 reads SGHDN; CDR2 reads FVKESK. The CDR3 is 14 amino acids. V shed 10 bases and J shed 1 base, with 14 bases lying between them. CDR3 residues: CATDEARSYNEQFF. In DNA, the CDR3 is TGTGCCACCGACGAGGCCCGGTCCTACAATGAGCAGTTCTTC.

This sequence joins TRBV10-3 and TRBJ2-2; D perhaps matches TRBD1 (5 bases). This CDR3 spans 13 amino acids. V was pared by 6 bases and J by 6 bases, with 11 bases between. Germline V gene lookup returns CDR1 ENHRY and CDR2 SYGVKD. The CDR3 nucleotides read TGTGCCATCAGCTCAGGGTCATCCGGGGAGCTGTTTTTT. Its protein product is CAISSGSSGELFF.

V and J are TRBV30 and TRBJ2-7; D possibly corresponds to TRBD1 (6 bases). The V end lost 3 bases, the J end lost 4 bases, and 10 bases lay between the germline ends. This CDR3 is built from 12 residues. Germline V gene lookup returns CDR1 GTSNPN and CDR2 SVGIG (reference sequence). The DNA of the CDR3 is TGTGCCTGGAGGAAGGACAGATACGAGCAGTACTTC. This sequence encodes CAWRKDRYEQYF.

The gene calls are TRBV15 and TRBJ1-2; no clear D gene. The germline CDR1 and CDR2 sequences are LNHNV and YYDKDF (reference sequence). There are 16 residues in the CDR3. Trimming left V 0 bases short and J 2 bases short, with 13 bases between. CDR3 DNA: TGTGCCACCAGCAGAGATCTAAAGCCCGCCAACTATGGCTACACCTTC. Its protein product is CATSRDLKPANYGYTF.

The V and J genes are TRBV5-4 and TRBJ1-3, with D possibly TRBD1 on 5 matching bases. There are 16 residues in the CDR3. V lost 1 base and J lost 0, with 11 bases in between. Germline V gene data show CDR1 as SGHNT and CDR2 as YYREEE (reference sequence). CDR3 sequence: CASSLSATDSGNTIYF. The CDR3 nucleotides are TGTGCCAGCAGCTTGTCCGCGACAGACTCTGGAAACACCATATATTTT.

The chain is built from TRBV4-3 and TRBJ1-4; D uncertain. The V end was cut by 4 bases, the J end by 5 bases, with 11 bases between. Germline CDR1 reads LGHNA; CDR2 reads YSLEER. The CDR3 covers 14 residues. The CDR3 sequence: CASSLRLRNEKLFF. For the CDR3, the DNA is TGCGCCAGCAGCCTGAGACTTAGGAATGAAAAACTGTTTTTT.

The chain carries TRBV7-8 and TRBJ1-2; 7 bases are shared with TRBD1. The CDR3 covers 15 residues. Trimming removed 2 bases from V and 8 bases from J; junction bases left unmatched: 11. Per germline, CDR1 SGHVS and CDR2 FQNEAQ. The CDR3 reads CASSLSRTGEIGYTF. CDR3 in DNA: TGTGCCAGCAGCTTAAGTAGGACAGGAGAGATCGGCTACACCTTC.